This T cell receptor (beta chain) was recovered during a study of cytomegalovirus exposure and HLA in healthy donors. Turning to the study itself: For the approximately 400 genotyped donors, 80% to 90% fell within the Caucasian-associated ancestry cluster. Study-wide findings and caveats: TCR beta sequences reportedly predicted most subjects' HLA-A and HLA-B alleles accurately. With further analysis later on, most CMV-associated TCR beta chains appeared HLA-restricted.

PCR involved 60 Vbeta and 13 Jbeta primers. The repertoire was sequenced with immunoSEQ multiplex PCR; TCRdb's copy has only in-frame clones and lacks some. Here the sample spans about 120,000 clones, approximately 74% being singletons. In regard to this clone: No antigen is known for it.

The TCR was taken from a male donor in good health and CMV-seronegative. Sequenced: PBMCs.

The CDR3 loop reads CASSVRDREGYTF. DNA of the CDR3: TGTGCCAGCAGCGTGAGGGACAGGGAGGGCTACACCTTC. The chain joins TRBV9 to TRBJ1-2, with 9 bases fitting TRBD1. Germline loops: CDR1 SGDLS, CDR2 YYNGEE. V shed 2 bases, J shed 8 bases, and the junction held 4 bases outside the gene matches. The CDR3 length is 13 residues.